This T cell receptor beta chain was captured by sequencing in a study of metastatic and nonmetastatic thyroid tumors. For the study at large: Repertoires were compared across blood and tumor or nodule tissue from malignant and benign thyroid patients.

In the source study's methods: For papillary thyroid cancer, a distant-metastasis classifier was constructed from CDR3 differences observed across clinicopathological groups. TCRdb re-called clones from the PCR reads using MiXCR. TCRdb assigned the V and J calls; the authors' analysis was not used. There are 20,000 to 25,000 clones in the sample; more than 14% occur only once, and 14% lies in the top ten. No patient had received any treatment before thyroid surgery. The ends were cut back, 0 bases at V and 12 bases at J, with 21 bases in the middle. The CDR3 consists of 16 residues. Germline assignment: CDR1 LGHNA and CDR2 YNFKEQ. This clone came up many times. Antigen: not known. Findings and limits, study-wide: According to reports, the diversity of TCR beta was significantly higher in malignant thyroid tumors than in benign nodules, and this held in both blood and tumor samples.

The source of this sequence is a female donor with papillary thyroid cancer or a benign thyroid nodule (not recorded which). Some clones in this sample may be carry-over from other donors' samples. Material: tumor tissue. The chain links TRBV4-2 to TRBJ2-1; a possible D gene is TRBD2 (7 bases). CDR3 nucleotide sequence: TGTGCCAGCAGCCAAGAGAGAGGCGCGGGAGAGGGGGGGCAGTTCTTC. Its protein product is CASSQERGAGEGGQFF.